This is a list of T cell receptor beta chains from one sample in a study of breast tumors, draining lymph nodes, adjacent tissues. TCRdb called the multiplex PCR reads again in MiXCR, with one record for every CDR3 protein. The sample records tens of thousands of distinct CDR3 sequences, less than 75% being singletons. The sample was breast tumor tissue. Receptor source: a female donor with breast cancer. Some clones in this sample may be carry-over from other donors' samples. The CDR3 runs from the conserved cysteine through the conserved F or W. The D gene is left open where the match is weak. Only some rows state a clone size, as once, few, many or a class for expanded clones.

cdr3_nt cdr3_aa j_call d_call clone_size v_call cdr3_length
TGTGCCAGCAGCTCATACAGGGGGCGCGGGGATACGCAGTATTTT CASSSYRGRGDTQYF TRBJ2-3 TRBD1 once TRBV5-4 15
TGTGCTAGTGGTTCATTCGGGACCCAGGGAATTGGTGGCTACACCTTC CASGSFGTQGIGGYTF TRBJ1-2 NA NA TRBV12-5 16
TGCGCCAGCAGCTTGGCATTGACGGGGTCGGCTGGGCAGTTCTTC CASSLALTGSAGQFF TRBJ2-1 NA NA TRBV5-1 15
TGTGCCAGCAGCCCTAGGTACTCCTACGAGCAGTACTTC CASSPRYSYEQYF TRBJ2-7 NA few TRBV7-9 13
TGTGCCAGCAGCTCCAGAGCGAACACCGGGGAGCTGTTTTTT CASSSRANTGELFF TRBJ2-2 NA many TRBV7-9 14
TGCAGTGCAAAGCCATCTAGCGGGGGCTACAATGAGCAGTTCTTC CSAKPSSGGYNEQFF TRBJ2-1 TRBD2 NA TRBV20-1 15
TGTGCCACCAGGGCACCTAGCGGGAAAGAAAATGAGCAGTTCTTC CATRAPSGKENEQFF TRBJ2-1 TRBD2 NA TRBV24-1 15
TGTGCCACCACCGGGGGAGGGGCCAACACAGATACGCAGTATTTT CATTGGGANTDTQYF TRBJ2-3 TRBD2 NA TRBV15 15
TGTGCCAGCAGTCAGGGACTAGCGGGGGGGGGAGAGACCCAGTACTTC CASSQGLAGGGETQYF TRBJ2-5 TRBD2 NA TRBV2 16
TGCAGTGCCCTCGGCGGGGGGAACCAAGAGACCCAGTACTTC CSALGGGNQETQYF TRBJ2-5 TRBD2 many TRBV20-1 14
TGTGCCAGCAGCTTAGCCGGGACAAAAGAGACCCAGTACTTC CASSLAGTKETQYF TRBJ2-5 NA NA TRBV13 14
TGTGCCACCAGCAGAGATTTTGGCGACGAGCAGTACTTC CATSRDFGDEQYF TRBJ2-7 NA many TRBV15 13
TGTGCCAGCAGCCCCGGGCGGGGGTACCAGCCCCAGCATTTT CASSPGRGYQPQHF TRBJ1-5 NA NA TRBV7-2 14
TGTGCCAGCAGCGCATCTACAGGGAACTACAATGAGCAGTTCTTC CASSASTGNYNEQFF TRBJ2-1 NA NA TRBV11-2 15
TGTGCCAGCAGCAGGACAGGGAACTACGAGCAGTACTTC CASSRTGNYEQYF TRBJ2-7 TRBD1 NA TRBV9 13
TGTGCCAGCAGCCAAGATCGTGGACTAGCGGGGGACCACACAGATACGCAGTATTTT CASSQDRGLAGDHTDTQYF TRBJ2-3 TRBD2 NA TRBV3-1 19
TGTGCCAGCAGCCATACAGCGGGAGGTAGCACAGATACGCAGTATTTT CASSHTAGGSTDTQYF TRBJ2-3 TRBD2 many TRBV7-8 16
TGTGCCAGCAGCCCAGAGACTAGCTACAATGAGCAGTTCTTC CASSPETSYNEQFF TRBJ2-1 NA NA TRBV9 14
TGTGCCAGCAGCTTAGACCTTCACAATGAGCAGTTCTTC CASSLDLHNEQFF TRBJ2-1 NA many TRBV7-2 13
TGTGCCAGCAGTGCGGGGCTAGCGGGAGCGGCTGATACAGGAAAACTGTTTTTT CASSAGLAGAADTGKLFF TRBJ1-4 NA NA TRBV7-9 18
TGTGCCAGCAGTGTGGGACAGGACTACGAGCAGTACTTC CASSVGQDYEQYF TRBJ2-7 TRBD1 NA TRBV6-1 13
TGTGCCAGCAGCTCCCTCGACTACTTTGCCACCGGGGAGCTGTTTTTT CASSSLDYFATGELFF TRBJ2-2 NA many TRBV13 16
TGTGCCAGCAGGCCCCTCCATCTAGCGGGAGGGCCAGGAGATACGCAGTATTTT CASRPLHLAGGPGDTQYF TRBJ2-3 TRBD2 NA TRBV2 18
TGCGCCAGCAGCTTGGGGGACAGCGAGGGTGGTTCACCCCTCCACTTT CASSLGDSEGGSPLHF TRBJ1-6 TRBD1 NA TRBV5-1 16
TGCAGTGCTAGGAAGGGACTAGTGAGGGGTGATACGCAGTATTTT CSARKGLVRGDTQYF TRBJ2-3 TRBD2 NA TRBV20-1 15
TGCAGTGCTAGAGATCGGAGGGGGAGAAACGAGCAGTACTTC CSARDRRGRNEQYF TRBJ2-7 NA NA TRBV20-1 14
TGTGCCAGCAGTACGTCACCGGGACTAGCGGGAGGAGGGTACGCCTACGAGCAGTACTTC CASSTSPGLAGGGYAYEQYF TRBJ2-7 TRBD2 many TRBV27 20
TGTGCCAGTACGGGTCGGGGTGTGTATAATTCACCCCTCCACTTT CASTGRGVYNSPLHF TRBJ1-6 NA NA TRBV19 15
TGTGCCAGCAGCCCTACGAGGTCCGATAGGGCTTTCTTT CASSPTRSDRAFF TRBJ1-1 NA NA TRBV12-3/TRBV12-4 13
TGTGCCAGCAGCCAAGGACTAGCGGCAGACACCGGGGAGCTGTTTTTT CASSQGLAADTGELFF TRBJ2-2 TRBD2 many TRBV5-8 16
TGTGCCAGCCGAGGGACTAGCGGGGGGAATCTGTACTTC CASRGTSGGNLYF TRBJ2-7 TRBD2 many TRBV3-1 13
TGTGCCAGCGGTAGGACGGGGGGCTTCACCGGGGAGCTGTTTTTT CASGRTGGFTGELFF TRBJ2-2 NA many TRBV5-4 15
TGTGCTAGCAGCCTGGACTCACAAGAGACCCAGTACTTC CASSLDSQETQYF TRBJ2-5 NA NA TRBV7-7 13
TGTGCCGCCGGGACTAGCGGCAATGAGCAGTTCTTC CAAGTSGNEQFF TRBJ2-1 TRBD2 many TRBV19 12
TGTGCCAGCAGGGCGAGTCCCTCGAACACCGGGGAGCTGTTTTTT CASRASPSNTGELFF TRBJ2-2 NA NA TRBV7-8 15
TGTGCCACCAGCAGAGAAGCCAGGGCGCTATACCCTAACTATGGCTACACCTTC CATSREARALYPNYGYTF TRBJ1-2 NA NA TRBV15 18
TGTGCCAGCAGCAGGGTCCAGAGCTCCTACAATGAGCAGTTCTTC CASSRVQSSYNEQFF TRBJ2-1 NA many TRBV6-5 15
TGTGCCATCAGCTGGACAGGGCTCTATGGCTACACCTTC CAISWTGLYGYTF TRBJ1-2 TRBD1 NA TRBV10-3 13
TGCGACAGCAGCTTGGAGGCGGGGGGGTCCCCCCACGAGCAGTACTTC CDSSLEAGGSPHEQYF TRBJ2-7 TRBD2 once TRBV5-1 16
TGTGCCACCAGCAGCCCATCGGGCACCGGGGAGCTGTTTTTT CATSSPSGTGELFF TRBJ2-2 NA NA TRBV15 14
TGTGCCAGCAGCTTAAGGGCAGGTTCCTACAATGAGCAGTTCTTC CASSLRAGSYNEQFF TRBJ2-1 NA many TRBV7-9 15
TGCAGTGCTAGAGATCAAAGGACAGGGGGGGGGAACACCGGGGAGCTGTTTTTT CSARDQRTGGGNTGELFF TRBJ2-2 TRBD1 NA TRBV20-1 18